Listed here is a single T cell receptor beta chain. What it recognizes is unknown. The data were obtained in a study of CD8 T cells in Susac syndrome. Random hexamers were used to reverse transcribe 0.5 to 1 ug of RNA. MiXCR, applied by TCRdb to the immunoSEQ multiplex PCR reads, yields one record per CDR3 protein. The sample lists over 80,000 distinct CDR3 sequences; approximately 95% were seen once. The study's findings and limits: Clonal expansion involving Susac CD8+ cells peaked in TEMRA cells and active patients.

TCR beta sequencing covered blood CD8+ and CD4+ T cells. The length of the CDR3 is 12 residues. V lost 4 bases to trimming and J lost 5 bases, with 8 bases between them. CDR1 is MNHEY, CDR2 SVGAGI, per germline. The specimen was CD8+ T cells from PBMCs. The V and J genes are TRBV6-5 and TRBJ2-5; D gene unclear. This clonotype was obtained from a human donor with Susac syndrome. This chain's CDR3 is CASSSQAETQYF. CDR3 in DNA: TGTGCCAGCAGTTCCCAGGCCGAGACCCAGTACTTC.